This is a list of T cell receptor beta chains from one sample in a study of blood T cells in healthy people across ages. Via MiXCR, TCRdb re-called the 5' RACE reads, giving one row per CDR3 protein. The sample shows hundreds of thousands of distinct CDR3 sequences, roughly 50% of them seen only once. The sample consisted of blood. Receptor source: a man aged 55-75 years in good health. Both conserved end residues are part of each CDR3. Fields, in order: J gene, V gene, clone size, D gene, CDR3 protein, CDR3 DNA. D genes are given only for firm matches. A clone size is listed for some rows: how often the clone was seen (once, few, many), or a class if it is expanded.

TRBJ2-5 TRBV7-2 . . CASSWGGGERDQYF TGTGCCAGCAGCTGGGGGGGCGGGGAAAGGGACCAGTACTTC
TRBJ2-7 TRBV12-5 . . CASGLGSPYEQYF TGTGCTAGTGGTTTGGGCAGCCCCTACGAGCAGTACTTC
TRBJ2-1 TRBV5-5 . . CASSLVAGVDEQFF TGTGCCAGCAGCTTGGTTGCAGGGGTGGATGAGCAGTTCTTC
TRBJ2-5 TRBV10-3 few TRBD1 CAISERTGGAQETQYF TGTGCCATCAGTGAGCGGACAGGGGGTGCCCAAGAGACCCAGTACTTC
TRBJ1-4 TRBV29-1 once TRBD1 CSVDGTGTNEKLFF TGCAGCGTTGACGGGACAGGGACTAATGAAAAACTGTTTTTT
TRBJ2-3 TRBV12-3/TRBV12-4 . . CASSLGSLAQYF TGTGCCAGCAGTTTAGGTTCACTAGCGCAGTATTTT
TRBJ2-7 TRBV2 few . CASSPGHRTYEQYF TGTGCCAGCAGTCCCGGGCACCGTACCTACGAGCAGTACTTC
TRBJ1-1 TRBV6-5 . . CASSYTQGVVTEAFF TGTGCCAGCAGTTACACCCAGGGAGTGGTCACTGAAGCTTTCTTT
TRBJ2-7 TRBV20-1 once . CSARDGQGQWYEQYF TGCAGTGCTAGAGATGGGCAGGGGCAATGGTACGAGCAGTACTTC
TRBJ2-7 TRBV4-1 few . CASSQPSGAREQYF TGCGCCAGCAGCCAACCGTCTGGGGCTCGGGAGCAGTACTTC
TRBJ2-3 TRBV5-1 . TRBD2 CASSWSGTSGSKGDTQYF TGCGCCAGCAGCTGGTCCGGGACTAGCGGGTCCAAGGGGGATACGCAGTATTTT